The TCR beta chain described here comes from a study of blood T cell repertoires in COVID-19. Looking at the study overall: The United States, Italy and Spain provided the acute and convalescent COVID-19 samples.

As originally analysed: The assay estimated nucleated cells by amplifying reference gene primers. TCRdb's copy holds only in-frame clones and misses some; the assay was immunoSEQ multiplex PCR. V, J and clone size are taken as reported in that table, and D and trimming were inferred from the DNA itself. The data show roughly 200,000 clones, with around 84% seen just once and around a sixth held by the top ten. Germline loops: CDR1 MNHEY, CDR2 SVGEGT. The CDR3 sequence is 13 residues long. The ends were cut back, 5 bases at V and 4 bases at J, with 12 bases in the middle. The V and J genes are TRBV6-2 or TRBV6-3 and TRBJ2-7; TRBD2 might be the D (5 bases). The receptor was derived from a man aged 35-49 years who had recovered from COVID-19. The material sequenced was PBMCs or T cells enriched from blood (not recorded which). CDR3 DNA: TGTGCCAGCAGTCCCATGGGGAGATACGAGCAGTACTTC. It encodes CASSPMGRYEQYF.